This TCR beta chain is drawn from a study of T cell responses to AZD1222 COVID-19 vaccine. Points from the study as a whole: Among spike-specific TCRs, nearly half reportedly target unmutated variant regions. Most donors were white British and more were female, and clonal diversity was possibly underestimated.

Assay used: immunoSEQ multiplex PCR; TCRdb lists only in-frame clones, some missing. The top ten hold under 3% of the sample, which has about 69,000 clones, about nine tenths seen once. Remarks on this clone: What it binds is unknown.

The CDR3 length is 15 residues. CDR1 is SGDLS and CDR2 is YYNGEE in the germline V gene. V lost 0 bases and J 0 bases, leaving 10 bases between the germline ends. The sequence came from an adult in good health. The rearrangement joins TRBV9 to TRBJ2-7; TRBD2 is a possible D gene (6 bases). The source material was peripheral blood, sampled on day 0 of AZD1222 vaccination. CDR3 protein: CASSVGWGVSYEQYF. CDR3 sequence (DNA): TGTGCCAGCAGCGTAGGGTGGGGGGTCTCCTACGAGCAGTACTTC.